A single sample gave rise to the 30 T cell receptor beta chains below, sequenced in a study of cytomegalovirus exposure and HLA in healthy donors. PCR was performed using 60 Vbeta and 13 Jbeta primers. The method was immunoSEQ multiplex PCR; TCRdb's version includes in-frame clones alone and lacks a portion of them. This sample carries about 87,000 clones, approximately 74% of them seen once, and the ten largest clones take around 24%. Sequenced sample: PBMCs. These receptors came from a man in his thirties or forties in good health and CMV-seropositive.

The rearrangement joins TRBV7-6 to TRBJ2-7, with TRBD1 matching over 9 bases. V was pared by 5 bases and J by 4 bases, with 3 bases of the junction left unmatched. Germline V lookup: CDR1 SGHVS, CDR2 FNYEAQ. The CDR3 spans 13 residues. CDR3 nucleotides: TGTGCCAGCAGCCGGGGACAGGGATACGAGCAGTACTTC. Its translation is CASSRGQGYEQYF.

This clone was detected only once. The chain uses TRBV7-6 and TRBJ2-2; the match to TRBD1 covers 10 bases. V shed 5 bases and J 6 bases; nucleotides not matched to a gene: 3. The length of the CDR3 is 14 residues. Germline CDR1 and CDR2: SGHVS and FNYEAQ. CDR3 loop: CASSLTGGAGELFF. The CDR3 DNA reads TGTGCCAGCAGCCTGACAGGGGGCGCCGGGGAGCTGTTTTTT.

In its sample, this clone was seen a few times. The chain couples TRBV6-5 to TRBJ2-5, with D hard to call. V was pared by 7 bases and J by 2 bases, with 17 bases between. This CDR3 has 15 residues. Germline V CDR1 and CDR2: MNHEY, SVGAGI. The CDR3 sequence: CASKSLDRLQETQYF. CDR3 in DNA: TGTGCCAGCAAGAGCCTAGATAGACTTCAAGAGACCCAGTACTTC.

The chain joins TRBV5-4 to TRBJ2-2; 12 bases map to TRBD2. CDR1 is SGHNT, CDR2 YYREEE, per germline (reference sequence). This CDR3 is 16 amino acids long. Trimming cost V 1 base and J 3 bases; bases outside gene matches: 1. The CDR3 nucleotides are TGTGCCAGCAGCTTGAGACTAGCGGGGGACACCGGGGAGCTGTTTTTT. Translating gives CASSLRLAGDTGELFF.

The chain couples TRBV19 to TRBJ2-1; maybe TRBD2 (5 bases). The CDR3 length is 18 residues. In germline, CDR1 is LNHDA, CDR2 SQIVND (reference sequence). V lost 0 bases, J lost 0 bases, and 15 bases lay in between. The CDR3 bases are TGTGCCAGTAGTATAGAGGCCCCTTCTAGCAGCTCCTACAATGAGCAGTTCTTC. Residues: CASSIEAPSSSSYNEQFF.

The chain links TRBV6-4 to TRBJ2-1; TRBD2 matches 8 bases. The CDR3 contains 16 residues. Per germline, CDR1 MRHNA and CDR2 SNTAGT. The trim removed 7 bases at V and 5 bases at J, leaving 13 bases unmatched. The CDR3 protein is CASIETSGSIDNEQFF. In DNA, the CDR3 is TGTGCCAGCATTGAAACCAGCGGGAGCATAGACAATGAGCAGTTCTTC.

The chain recombines TRBV10-3 with TRBJ2-1; TRBD1 matches at 9 bases. V was clipped by 7 bases and J by 6 bases; unmatched bases: 4. The CDR3 has 13 amino acids. The V gene's germline CDR1 is ENHRY and CDR2 SYGVKD. CDR3 DNA sequence: TGTGCCATCAAAACGGACAGGGGCAATGAGCAGTTCTTC. Its translation is CAIKTDRGNEQFF.

This chain joins TRBV28 and TRBJ2-3; D is ambiguous. Germline V CDR1 and CDR2: MDHEN, SYDVKM. The V and J ends lost 5 bases and 6 bases respectively, with 12 bases between them. This CDR3 has 13 residues. The CDR3 region is CASSTPQVDTQYF. The CDR3 nucleotides are TGTGCCAGCAGTACCCCCCAGGTGGATACGCAGTATTTT.

J is TRBJ2-7 and V is TRBV7-9; the D is unclear. CDR3 size: 13 residues. V lost 5 bases, J lost 3 bases, and 11 bases lay in between. Per the germline V gene, CDR1 is SEHNR and CDR2 is FQNEAQ (reference sequence). CDR3 sequence: CASSPAQHYEQYF. The CDR3 DNA is TGTGCCAGCAGCCCCGCACAGCACTACGAGCAGTACTTC. The full variable domain, with the rest looked up from reference TRBV7-9 and TRBJ2-7, is DTGVSQNPRHKITKRGQNVTFRCDPISEHNRLYWYRQTLGQGPEFLTYFQNEAQLEKSRLLSDRFSAERPKGSFSTLEIQRTEQGDSAMYLCASSPAQHYEQYFGPGTRLTVT.

This clone was picked up one time. The CDR3 reads CASSIQGAGNTIYF. CDR3 nucleotide sequence: TGTGCCAGCAGTATCCAGGGGGCGGGAAACACCATATATTTT. V is TRBV7-9 and J is TRBJ1-3; 8 positions match TRBD1. J was trimmed by 4 bases and V by 6 bases; bases with no gene match: 5. CDR1 is SEHNR, CDR2 FQNEAQ, per germline (reference sequence). The CDR3 extends over 14 amino acids.

The rearrangement uses TRBV7-9 and TRBJ1-2; D gene unclear. V lost 0 bases and J lost 4, with 9 bases in between. The CDR3 length is 14 residues. CDR1 and CDR2 from the germline V gene are SEHNR and FQNEAQ (reference sequence). CDR3 protein: CASSLAVAAYGYTF. DNA of the CDR3: TGTGCCAGCAGCTTAGCAGTTGCGGCCTATGGCTACACCTTC.

Regarding this clone: An end of the junction does not agree with germline; a read error may underlie this. V usage is TRBV2 and J usage is TRBJ1-6, with D unclear. This CDR3 is built from 12 residues. Germline values: CDR1 SNHLY, CDR2 FYNNEI. The CDR3 protein is CASSALGPPLNF. For the CDR3, the DNA is TGTGCCAGCAGTGCCCTAGGTCCACCCCTCAACTTT.

The genes are TRBV5-4 and TRBJ2-1; 14 bases align to TRBD2. The V segment lost 0 bases and the J segment 0 bases; nucleotides outside the gene matches: 2. There are 18 residues in the CDR3. Looked up from germline, CDR1 is SGHNT and CDR2 is YYREEE (reference sequence). The DNA of the CDR3 is TGTGCCAGCAGCTTGGGGGGACTAGCGGGGGCCTCCTACAATGAGCAGTTCTTC. Translated, it gives CASSLGGLAGASYNEQFF.

The J gene is TRBJ1-1, the V gene TRBV7-6; 10 bases agree with TRBD1. The CDR3 has 15 residues. With 5 bases clipped from V and 5 bases from J, the junction kept 8 bases outside the gene matches. CDR1 is SGHVS, CDR2 FNYEAQ, per germline. The CDR3 DNA follows: TGTGCCAGCAGCCCCCGGACAGGGGGGCGGACTGAAGCTTTCTTT. Translated, it gives CASSPRTGGRTEAFF. The full variable domain, rest sourced from reference TRBV7-6 and TRBJ1-1, is GAGVSQSPRYKVTKRGQDVALRCDPISGHVSLYWYRQALGQGPEFLTYFNYEAQQDKSGLPNDRFSAERPEGSISTLTIQRTEQRDSAMYRCASSPRTGGRTEAFFGQGTRLTVV.

This sequence joins TRBV27 and TRBJ1-1; D is unresolved. Germline V gives CDR1 MNHEY, CDR2 SMNVEV (reference sequence). The CDR3 is made up of 15 amino acids. V was cut by 2 bases and J by 4 bases, with 14 bases left in between. This CDR3 reads CASSLRAGGSTEAFF. For the CDR3, the DNA is TGTGCCAGCAGTTTAAGGGCGGGTGGGAGCACTGAAGCTTTCTTT.

J is TRBJ2-3 and V is TRBV6-5, with D tentatively TRBD1 (6 bases). CDR1 MNHEY and CDR2 SVGAGI come from the germline V gene. This CDR3 is built from 15 residues. The ends were cut back, 0 bases at V and 1 base at J, with 8 bases in the middle. This chain's CDR3 is CASSYSRTGTDTQYF. CDR3 nucleotides: TGTGCCAGCAGTTACTCTCGGACAGGCACAGATACGCAGTATTTT.

The chain recombines TRBV2 with TRBJ2-5; 8 bases map to TRBD1. The ends lost 6 bases at V and 5 bases at J; junction bases unmatched: 8. Looked up from germline, CDR1 is SNHLY and CDR2 is FYNNEI. The CDR3 is made up of 14 amino acids. CDR3 sequence reads: CASRPGQGYETQYF. The CDR3 nucleotides read TGTGCCAGCAGACCCGGACAGGGTTACGAGACCCAGTACTTC.

This clone was counted once. The genes are TRBV6-1 and TRBJ2-7, with D tentatively TRBD2 (5 bases). V was cut by 2 bases and J by 3 bases, with 11 bases left in between. The CDR3 consists of 14 residues. Germline V gene sequence: CDR1 MNHNS, CDR2 SASEGT. The CDR3, as DNA: TGTGCCAGCAGTGAAACGGTGAGGGACTACGAGCAGTACTTC. Protein sequence: CASSETVRDYEQYF.

The V call is TRBV25-1, the J call TRBJ2-7; D gene uncertain. Germline lookup yields CDR1 MGHDK and CDR2 SYGVNS. The CDR3 consists of 14 residues. V was trimmed by 3 bases and J by 6 bases, leaving 15 bases between them. CDR3 loop: CASSDPRPSGEQYF. The CDR3 coding sequence is TGTGCCAGCAGTGATCCCCGACCTAGTGGCGAGCAGTACTTC.

The rearrangement links TRBV10-3 to TRBJ1-2, with D possibly matching TRBD1 (5 bases). This CDR3 comprises 13 residues. Trimming cost V 7 bases and J 6 bases, with 15 bases left between them. CDR1 and CDR2 (germline): ENHRY, SYGVKD. The CDR3 DNA follows: TGTGCCATCAATGGGGAAGGGGCTGATGGCTACACCTTC. This encodes CAINGEGADGYTF.

J is TRBJ1-5 and V is TRBV7-9; unclear D gene. CDR1 and CDR2 from the germline V gene are SEHNR and FQNEAQ (reference sequence). The germline V and J ends were trimmed by 1 base and 7 bases, with 11 bases remaining between them. The CDR3 sequence is 14 residues long. This chain's CDR3 is CASSLGGQAQPQHF. DNA for the CDR3: TGTGCCAGCAGCTTAGGAGGGCAGGCGCAGCCCCAGCATTTT.

This clone occurred once. The V gene is TRBV10-3, the J gene TRBJ1-5; D ambiguous. The CDR3 totals 15 residues. Per germline, CDR1 ENHRY and CDR2 SYGVKD. The germline V and J ends were trimmed by 3 bases and 1 base, with 10 bases remaining between them. The CDR3 is CAISDSVESNQPQHF. The CDR3 region has the DNA TGTGCCATCAGTGACAGCGTGGAGAGCAATCAGCCCCAGCATTTT.

V and J are TRBV7-2 and TRBJ2-5, with a weak D call TRBD2 (9 bases). The CDR3 is 16 residues long. The germline V gene encodes CDR1 SGHTA and CDR2 FQGNSA. Trimming left V 5 bases short and J 5 bases short, with 21 bases between. CDR3 sequence reads: CASSQGAGGPLETQYF. The CDR3, as DNA: TGTGCCAGCAGCCAGGGGGCGGGGGGGCCGCTGGAGACCCAGTACTTC.

The CDR3 bases are TGTGCCAGCAGAGCAAGGACAGGGGGAAGTTACGAGCAGTACTTC. Translation: CASRARTGGSYEQYF. The chain combines TRBV7-8 with TRBJ2-7, with 10 bases lining up with TRBD1. Losses at the gene ends were 6 bases for V and 4 bases for J; bases not matched to a gene: 9. The CDR3 has 15 amino acids. Germline V gene lookup returns CDR1 SGHVS and CDR2 FQNEAQ.

The chain combines TRBV7-2 with TRBJ2-6; the match to TRBD1 covers 9 bases. J gave up 4 bases and V 6 bases, and 13 bases lay outside the gene matches. The length of the CDR3 is 18 residues. Germline V CDR1 and CDR2: SGHTA, FQGNSA. The CDR3 here is CASSLTGTGLSGANVLTF. DNA for the CDR3: TGTGCCAGCAGTCTCACCGGGACAGGGTTATCCGGGGCCAACGTCCTGACTTTC.

CDR3 sequence: CAWSAPGQAVYEQYF. The CDR3 DNA is TGTGCCTGGAGTGCCCCGGGACAGGCCGTATACGAGCAGTACTTC. This chain connects TRBV30 to TRBJ2-7; the match to TRBD1 covers 8 bases. CDR1 and CDR2 (germline): GTSNPN, SVGIG (reference sequence). The CDR3 sequence is 15 residues long. Unmatched junction bases numbered 9, after V lost 1 base and J lost 4 bases.

The chain employs TRBV27 and TRBJ1-5; D is ambiguous. The CDR3 is 14 residues long. Between the trimmed V and J ends, which lost 3 bases and 5 bases, there was a span of 11 bases. Germline V CDR1 and CDR2: MNHEY, SMNVEV (reference sequence). CDR3 DNA: TGTGCCAGCAGTTTTAAAGGGAGAGATCAGCCCCAGCATTTT. Protein: CASSFKGRDQPQHF.

The J gene is TRBJ2-7, the V gene TRBV30; D might be TRBD2 (5 bases). This CDR3 has 14 residues. Germline CDR1 and CDR2: GTSNPN and SVGIG (reference sequence). Trimming cost V 4 bases and J 0 bases, with 13 bases left between them. CDR3 protein: CAWTDERSSYEQYF. CDR3 DNA sequence: TGTGCCTGGACCGATGAGCGGAGCTCCTACGAGCAGTACTTC.

In nucleotides, the CDR3 is TGCGCCAGCAGCTTGGCCACTATCGGGAGGGCCCACGGGGAGCTGTTTTTT. This translates into CASSLATIGRAHGELFF. This sequence joins TRBV5-1 and TRBJ2-2; TRBD2 aligns across 8 bases. The V gene end was trimmed by 0 bases and the J gene end by 7 bases; junction bases not matched to a gene: 11. This CDR3 is built from 17 residues. The germline gives CDR1 SGHRS, CDR2 YFSETQ.

The chain joins TRBV11-2 to TRBJ2-7, with TRBD1 matching over 7 bases. The V gene's germline CDR1 is SGHAT and CDR2 FQNNGV. The trim removed 1 base at V and 1 base at J, leaving 1 base unmatched. This CDR3 spans 14 amino acids. CDR3 loop: CASSLATGSYEQYF. In DNA form, the CDR3 reads TGTGCCAGCAGCTTAGCGACAGGGTCCTACGAGCAGTACTTC.